This entry features one TCR beta chain sequence. CDR3 size: 13 residues. Germline V gene lookup returns CDR1 SGHTA and CDR2 FQGTGA. Trimming shortened V by 4 bases and J by 5 bases, and 11 bases separated the two germline ends. The entry originates in a study of CD8 T cells in Susac syndrome. When the RNA was reverse transcribed, random hexamers were used with an input of 0.5 to 1 ug. TCRdb reanalysed the immunoSEQ multiplex PCR reads using MiXCR and keeps one entry per CDR3 protein. The sample has 150,000 to 200,000 distinct CDR3 sequences, around 96% seen once; the top ten hold about 0.09%. Sequenced input: CD4+ T cells from PBMCs. The rearrangement links TRBV7-3 to TRBJ2-5; no firm D call. This receptor was identified in a human donor with multiple sclerosis. The DNA of the CDR3 is TGTGCCAGCAGCTCGGAGCCGCGGGAGACCCAGTACTTC. Translating gives CASSSEPRETQYF.